The clone carrying this T cell receptor beta chain was found a few times. Its antigen is not identified. One entry per CDR3 protein results from TCRdb running MiXCR on the reads. The sample has 200,000 to 300,000 distinct CDR3 sequences, around 15% seen once. V shed 10 bases and J 5 bases; nucleotides not matched to a gene: 14. CDR1 is MDHEN, CDR2 SYDVKM, per germline. This CDR3 has 14 amino acids. The data derive from a study of T cell repertoires in cytomegalovirus infection. Study as a whole: Based on public TCR beta signatures, there were indications of CMV infection and of a matching HLA type. Study-wide points: Carriers of CMV and the relevant HLA type were discriminated by public TCR beta frequency. Dominating the ex vivo response were HLA-C-restricted CMV-specific TCR beta clonotypes.

V is TRBV28 and J is TRBJ2-7, with 7 bases that match TRBD1. Sequencing was performed on PBMCs. The receptor's source is a human donor in good health (CMV status not recorded). Some clones in this sample may be carry-over from other donors' samples. CDR3 in amino acids: CATYPNDRVNEQYF. The CDR3 coding sequence is TGTGCCACCTACCCAAATGACAGGGTTAACGAGCAGTACTTC.